These 15 T cell receptor beta chains were sequenced from one sample in a study of blood T cells in healthy people across ages. Primers used in a second PCR of roughly 7 to 11 cycles were a sample-barcoded 5' primer and a J-beta primer mix. Via MiXCR, TCRdb re-called the 5' RACE reads, giving one row per CDR3 protein. Altogether about 930,000 distinct CDR3 sequences are present, approximately 32% being singletons, with the ten largest covering 9.5% to 13%. These data are also associated with another study on T cells of mothers and their children.

The specimen sequenced was blood. Receptors were obtained from a woman aged 35 to 49 in good health.

The chain carries TRBV28 and TRBJ1-4, with unresolved D. The germline V and J ends were trimmed by 5 bases and 0 bases, with 16 bases remaining between them. From germline, CDR1 is MDHEN and CDR2 SYDVKM. CDR3 length equals 17 residues. CDR3 sequence reads: CASSPVLRDPTNEKLFF. CDR3 sequence (DNA): TGTGCCAGCAGTCCGGTTCTTCGAGACCCAACTAATGAAAAACTGTTTTTT. Full variable domain (missing parts from reference TRBV28 and TRBJ1-4): DVKVTQSSRYLVKRTGEKVFLECVQDMDHENMFWYRQDPGLGLRLIYFSYDVKMKEKGDIPEGYSVSREKKERFSLILESASTNQTSMYLCASSPVLRDPTNEKLFFGSGTQLSVL.

As to this clonotype: A much larger clone lies a single base off, so this may be a read error. The rearrangement links TRBV29-1 to TRBJ2-1; no firm D call. The CDR3 is made up of 11 amino acids. The germline V gene has CDR1 SQVTM and CDR2 ANQGSEA. CDR3 nucleotide sequence: TGCCGCGTTGAGTTTAACAATGAGCAGTTCTTC. It codes for CRVEFNNEQFF.

CDR3 region: CASSQGRWPSNQPQHF. The CDR3 region has the DNA TGTGCCAGCAGCCAAGGGAGGTGGCCGAGCAATCAGCCCCAGCATTTT. The V gene is TRBV3-1, the J gene TRBJ1-5; no firm D call. CDR3 length: 16 amino acids. CDR1 and CDR2 from the germline V gene are LGHDT and YNNKEL (reference sequence). With 1 base removed from V and 1 base from J, the gap between germline ends came to 11 bases.

This clonotype was seen a few times. The chain combines TRBV28 with TRBJ1-2; the D is unclear. The CDR3 contains 17 residues. Trimming took 7 bases from V and 3 from J, leaving 24 bases between them. Germline assignment: CDR1 MDHEN and CDR2 SYDVKM. CDR3 nucleotide sequence: TGTGCCAGCACTTCTACCGGCTCCGGACTGCCGGACTATGGCTACACCTTC. Protein sequence: CASTSTGSGLPDYGYTF.

The chain joins TRBV28 to TRBJ2-1; no reliable D call. Germline V gene data show CDR1 as MDHEN and CDR2 as SYDVKM. With 3 bases removed from V and 12 bases from J, the gap between germline ends came to 12 bases. The CDR3 has 12 amino acids. The CDR3 coding sequence is TGTGCCAGCAGTTTGGGGTACGATGTGCAGTTCTTC. It codes for CASSLGYDVQFF.

This clonotype was seen at least ten times. The genes are TRBV7-9 and TRBJ1-6; tentatively, D is TRBD1 (5 bases). Germline V gene sequence: CDR1 SEHNR, CDR2 FQNEAQ (reference sequence). Trimming pared 1 base from V and 4 bases from J, leaving 11 bases between. The length of the CDR3 is 16 residues. CDR3 protein: CASSLGAGFYNSPLHF. Written as DNA, the CDR3 is TGTGCCAGCAGCTTAGGCGCAGGGTTTTATAATTCACCCCTCCACTTT.

This sequence joins TRBV12-3 or TRBV12-4 and TRBJ1-2, with no clear D. V lost 3 bases, J lost 5 bases, and 7 bases lay in between. CDR3 length equals 12 residues. The CDR3 protein is CASSFGWYGYTF. The CDR3, as DNA: TGTGCCAGCAGTTTTGGGTGGTATGGCTACACCTTC.

There are a few counts of this clonotype. V and J are TRBV2 and TRBJ2-5; 8 bases fit TRBD2. The CDR3 has 16 amino acids. The germline CDR1 and CDR2 sequences are SNHLY and FYNNEI. V gave up 4 bases and J gave up 7 bases; unmatched junction bases: 14. The DNA for the CDR3 is TGTGCCAGCAGTGTCGTAACTAGCGGTCCCGCGAGGACCCAGTACTTC. Translation: CASSVVTSGPARTQYF.

This chain joins TRBV12-3 or TRBV12-4 and TRBJ2-2; 7 positions agree with TRBD2. The CDR3 has 16 residues. V was clipped by 4 bases and J by 5 bases; unmatched bases: 10. CDR3 nucleotide sequence: TGTGCCAGCAGTTGGGACGGTCTGGGGGGGACCGGGGAGCTGTTTTTT. Protein product: CASSWDGLGGTGELFF.

V and J are TRBV28 and TRBJ2-7, with 7 bases aligning to TRBD1. CDR1 MDHEN and CDR2 SYDVKM come from the germline V gene. This CDR3 is 16 amino acids long. After removal of 2 bases from V and 6 bases from J, the junction contained 13 bases not matched to a gene. CDR3 amino acids: CASSLSVGQTPSEQYF. In nucleotides, the CDR3 is TGTGCCAGCAGTTTAAGTGTGGGACAGACCCCCAGCGAGCAGTACTTC.

This clonotype has only one observation. This sequence may be a read error, since a much larger clone differs from it by one base. This chain joins TRBV6-2 or TRBV6-3 and TRBJ2-7, with D perhaps TRBD1 or TRBD2 (5 bases each). V lost 6 bases and J 8 bases, leaving 14 bases between the germline ends. The CDR3 is 12 residues long. Germline loops: CDR1 MNHEY, CDR2 SVGEGT. The CDR3 reads CASSGTTTKQYF. The CDR3 DNA is TGTGCCAGCAGCGGGACGACTACGAAGCAGTACTTC.

Written as DNA, the CDR3 is TGCGCCAGCAGCTTGGATGGGCGGGGGAGAGAAGAGACCCAGTACTTC. It codes for CASSLDGRGREETQYF. V gene TRBV5-1 combines with J gene TRBJ2-5; 7 bases agree with TRBD2. The V gene's germline CDR1 is SGHRS and CDR2 YFSETQ. The V gene end was trimmed by 0 bases and the J gene end by 3 bases; junction bases not matched to a gene: 8. The CDR3 is 16 residues long.

As to this clonotype: This may be a read error, as it is one base from a much larger clone. The chain employs TRBV11-1 and TRBJ2-7, with TRBD2 matching over 7 bases. The germline CDR1 and CDR2 sequences are SGHAT and FQDESV (reference sequence). This CDR3 comprises 18 residues. The CDR3, as DNA: TGTGCCGGCAGCTTTGGCCTTACTAGCGCCCCGTCTTCCTACGAGCAGTACTTC. Translating it yields CAGSFGLTSAPSSYEQYF.

CDR3 sequence reads: CSAREDRGHGYTF. The CDR3 bases are TGCAGTGCTAGAGAGGACAGGGGGCATGGCTACACCTTC. This chain links TRBV20-1 with TRBJ1-2; TRBD1 matches at 11 bases. V was clipped by 0 bases and J by 6 bases; unmatched bases: 0. Germline V lookup: CDR1 DFQATT, CDR2 SNEGSKA (reference sequence). CDR3 size: 13 residues.

This clonotype was observed a handful of times. The genes are TRBV5-5 and TRBJ1-2, with TRBD1 matching 9 bases. The CDR3 sequence is 15 residues long. The V gene end was trimmed by 0 bases and the J gene end by 3 bases; junction bases not matched to a gene: 3. Germline assignment: CDR1 SGHKS and CDR2 YYEKEE (reference sequence). The CDR3 DNA sequence: TGTGCCAGCAGCTTGGACAGGGGGCAGTACTATGGCTACACCTTC. This translates into CASSLDRGQYYGYTF. The complete variable domain, with remaining parts taken from reference TRBV5-5 and TRBJ1-2, reads DAGVTQSPTHLIKTRGQQVTLRCSPISGHKSVSWYQQVLGQGPQFIFQYYEKEERGRGNFPDRFSARQFPNYSSELNVNALLLGDSALYLCASSLDRGQYYGYTFGSGTRLTVV.